This T cell receptor beta chain was recorded in a study of blood T cell repertoires in COVID-19. Study background: The United States, Italy and Spain were the sources of the acute and convalescent COVID-19 samples. T cells, B-cell-depleted T cells, or PBMCs provided the cDNA or gDNA that served as material.

V lost 4 bases and J 5 bases, leaving 8 bases between the germline ends. CDR3 length: 12 amino acids. Germline lookup yields CDR1 MNHEY and CDR2 SVGEGT. Authors' methods: The authors estimated nucleated cell counts from reference gene primer amplification. Using immunoSEQ multiplex PCR, the repertoire was profiled, and TCRdb retains in-frame clones only, with some absent. From that table come the V and J calls and clone size; the DNA was used to work out D and trimming. This table has about 220,000 clones, less than 90% appearing once. This sequence originates from a woman in her fifties or sixties who had recovered from COVID-19. V is TRBV6-2 or TRBV6-3 and J is TRBJ1-2; D is ambiguous. Sequencing was done on a sample of peripheral blood. The CDR3 region is CASSSEGYGYTF. The CDR3 DNA follows: TGTGCCAGCAGTTCGGAGGGATATGGCTACACCTTC.